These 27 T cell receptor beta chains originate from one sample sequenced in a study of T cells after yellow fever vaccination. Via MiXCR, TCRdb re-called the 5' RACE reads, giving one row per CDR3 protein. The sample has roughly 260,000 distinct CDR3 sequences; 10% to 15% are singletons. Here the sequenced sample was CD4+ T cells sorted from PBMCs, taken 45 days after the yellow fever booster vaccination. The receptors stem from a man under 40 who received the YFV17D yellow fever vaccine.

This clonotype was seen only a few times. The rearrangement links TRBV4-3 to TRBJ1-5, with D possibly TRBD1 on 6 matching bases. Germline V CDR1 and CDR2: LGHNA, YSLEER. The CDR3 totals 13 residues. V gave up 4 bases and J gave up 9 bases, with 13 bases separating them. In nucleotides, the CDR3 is TGCGCCAGCAGCCCCACGGGGGCAGGGCCCCAGCATTTT. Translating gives CASSPTGAGPQHF.

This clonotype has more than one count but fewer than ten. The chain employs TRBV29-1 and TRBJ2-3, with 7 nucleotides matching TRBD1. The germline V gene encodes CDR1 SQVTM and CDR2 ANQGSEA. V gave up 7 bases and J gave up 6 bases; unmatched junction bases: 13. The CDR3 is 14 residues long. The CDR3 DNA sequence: TGCAGCGCTCACAGGGGCTCGGTCGTGGATACGCAGTATTTT. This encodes CSAHRGSVVDTQYF.

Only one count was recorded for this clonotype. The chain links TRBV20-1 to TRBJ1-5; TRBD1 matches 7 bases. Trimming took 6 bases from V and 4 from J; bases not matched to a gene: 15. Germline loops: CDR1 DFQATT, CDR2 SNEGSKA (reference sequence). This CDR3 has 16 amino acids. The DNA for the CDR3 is TGCAGTGCAACCCAACCGGGACAGAGAGCAAATCAGCCCCAGCATTTT. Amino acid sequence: CSATQPGQRANQPQHF.

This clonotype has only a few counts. The CDR3 loop reads CSVDGKNGYTF. DNA of the CDR3: TGCAGCGTTGACGGGAAGAATGGCTACACCTTC. This sequence joins TRBV29-1 and TRBJ1-2; D not resolved. The ends were cut back, 3 bases at V and 6 bases at J, with 8 bases in the middle. The CDR3 loop spans 11 amino acids. The germline gives CDR1 SQVTM, CDR2 ANQGSEA.

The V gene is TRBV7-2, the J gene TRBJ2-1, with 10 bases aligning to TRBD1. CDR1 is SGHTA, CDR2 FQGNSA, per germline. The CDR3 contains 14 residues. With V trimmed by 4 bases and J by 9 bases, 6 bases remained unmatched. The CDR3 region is CASSSTGGEFEQFF. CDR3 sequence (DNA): TGTGCCAGCAGCTCGACAGGGGGCGAATTTGAGCAGTTCTTC.

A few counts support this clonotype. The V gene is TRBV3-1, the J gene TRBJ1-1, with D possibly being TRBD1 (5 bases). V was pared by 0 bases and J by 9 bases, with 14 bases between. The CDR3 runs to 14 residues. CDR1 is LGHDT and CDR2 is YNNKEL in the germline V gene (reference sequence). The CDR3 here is CASSQDLDRQKAFF. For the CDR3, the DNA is TGTGCCAGCAGCCAAGATCTTGACAGACAAAAAGCTTTCTTT.

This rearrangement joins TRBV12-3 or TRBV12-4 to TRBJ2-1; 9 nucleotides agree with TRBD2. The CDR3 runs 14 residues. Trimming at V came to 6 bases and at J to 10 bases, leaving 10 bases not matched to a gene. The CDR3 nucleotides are TGTGCCAGCAGGGATCTCTTGCGGGAGGGCGAGCAGTTCTTC. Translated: CASRDLLREGEQFF.

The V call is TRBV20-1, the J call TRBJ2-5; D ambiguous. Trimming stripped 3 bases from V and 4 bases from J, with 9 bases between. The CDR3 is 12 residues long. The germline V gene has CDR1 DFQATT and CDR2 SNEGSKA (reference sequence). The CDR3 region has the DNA TGCAGTGCTAGTGCCCTAAGAGAGACCCAGTACTTC. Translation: CSASALRETQYF.

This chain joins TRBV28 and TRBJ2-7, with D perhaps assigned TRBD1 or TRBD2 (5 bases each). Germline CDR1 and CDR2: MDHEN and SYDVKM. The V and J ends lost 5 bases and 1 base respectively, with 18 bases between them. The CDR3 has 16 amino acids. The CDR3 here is CASSGGGWERSYEQYF. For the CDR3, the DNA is TGTGCCAGCAGTGGGGGTGGGTGGGAAAGGTCCTACGAGCAGTACTTC.

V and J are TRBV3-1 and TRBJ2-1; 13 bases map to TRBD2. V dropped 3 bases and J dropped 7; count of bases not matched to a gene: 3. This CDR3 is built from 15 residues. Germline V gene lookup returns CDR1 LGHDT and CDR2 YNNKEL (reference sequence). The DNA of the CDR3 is TGTGCCAGCAGCCATACTAGCGGGAGGGAAAATGAGCAGTTCTTC. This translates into CASSHTSGRENEQFF.

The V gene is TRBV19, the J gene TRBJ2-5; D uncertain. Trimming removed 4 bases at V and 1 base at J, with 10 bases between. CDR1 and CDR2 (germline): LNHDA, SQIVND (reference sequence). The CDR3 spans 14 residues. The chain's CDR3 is CASSTTPSQETQYF. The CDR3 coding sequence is TGTGCCAGTAGTACGACACCAAGCCAAGAGACCCAGTACTTC.

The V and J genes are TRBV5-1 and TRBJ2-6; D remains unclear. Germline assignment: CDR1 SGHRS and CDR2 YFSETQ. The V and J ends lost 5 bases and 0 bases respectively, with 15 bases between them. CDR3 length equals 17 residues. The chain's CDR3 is CASSPTGSGSGANVLTF. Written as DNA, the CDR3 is TGCGCCAGCAGTCCTACCGGGTCGGGCTCTGGGGCCAACGTCCTGACTTTC.

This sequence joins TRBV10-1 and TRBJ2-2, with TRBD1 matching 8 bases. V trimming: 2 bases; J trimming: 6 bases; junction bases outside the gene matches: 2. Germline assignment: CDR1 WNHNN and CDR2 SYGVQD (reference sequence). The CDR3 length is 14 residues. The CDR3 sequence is CASSERTGPGELFF. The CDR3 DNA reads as TGCGCCAGCAGTGAGAGGACAGGGCCCGGGGAGCTGTTTTTT.

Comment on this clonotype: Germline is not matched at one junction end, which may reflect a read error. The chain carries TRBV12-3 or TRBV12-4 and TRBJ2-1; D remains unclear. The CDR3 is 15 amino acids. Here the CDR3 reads CASSPDSIPYNKQFF. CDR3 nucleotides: TGTGCCAGCAGTCCCGACTCAATCCCTTACAATAAGCAGTTCTTC.

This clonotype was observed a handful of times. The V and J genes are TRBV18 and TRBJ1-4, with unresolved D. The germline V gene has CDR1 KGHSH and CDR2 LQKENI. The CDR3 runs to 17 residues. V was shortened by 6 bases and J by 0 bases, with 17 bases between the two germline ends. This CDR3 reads CASSQAYSAATNEKLFF. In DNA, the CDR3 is TGTGCCAGCTCGCAAGCTTACTCAGCTGCAACTAATGAAAAACTGTTTTTT.

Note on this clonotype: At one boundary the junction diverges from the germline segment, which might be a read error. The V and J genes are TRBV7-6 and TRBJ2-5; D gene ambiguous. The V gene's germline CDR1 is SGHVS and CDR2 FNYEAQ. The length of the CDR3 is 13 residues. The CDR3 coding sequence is TGCGCTACAGCACCCTACTTTCAAGAGACCCAGTACTTC. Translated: CATAPYFQETQYF.

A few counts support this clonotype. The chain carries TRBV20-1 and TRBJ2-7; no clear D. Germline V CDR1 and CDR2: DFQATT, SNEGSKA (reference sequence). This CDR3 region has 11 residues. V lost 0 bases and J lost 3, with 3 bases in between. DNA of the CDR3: TGCAGTGCTAGAGATGACTACGAGCAGTACTTC. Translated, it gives CSARDDYEQYF.

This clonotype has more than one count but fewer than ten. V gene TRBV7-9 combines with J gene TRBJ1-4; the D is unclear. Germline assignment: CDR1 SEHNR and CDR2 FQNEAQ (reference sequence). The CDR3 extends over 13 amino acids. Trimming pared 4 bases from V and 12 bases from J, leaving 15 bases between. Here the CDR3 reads CASSSLHEIELFF. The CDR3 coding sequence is TGTGCCAGCAGCTCCCTACACGAGATCGAACTGTTTTTT.

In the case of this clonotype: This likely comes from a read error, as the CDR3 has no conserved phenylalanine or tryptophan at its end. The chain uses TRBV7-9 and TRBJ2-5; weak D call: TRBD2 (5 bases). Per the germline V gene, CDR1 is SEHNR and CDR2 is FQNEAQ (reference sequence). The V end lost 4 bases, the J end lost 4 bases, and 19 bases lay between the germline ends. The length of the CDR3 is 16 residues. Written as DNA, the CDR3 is TGTGCCAGCAGCTCGACTGCGGGCCAGATCAGAGAGACCCAGTACGTC. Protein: CASSSTAGQIRETQYV.

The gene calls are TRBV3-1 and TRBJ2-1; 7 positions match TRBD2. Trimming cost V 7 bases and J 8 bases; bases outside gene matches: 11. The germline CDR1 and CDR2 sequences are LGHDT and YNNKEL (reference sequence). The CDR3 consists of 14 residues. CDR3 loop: CASTRGEGRHEQFF. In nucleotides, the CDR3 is TGTGCCAGCACCCGGGGGGAGGGCCGACATGAGCAGTTCTTC.

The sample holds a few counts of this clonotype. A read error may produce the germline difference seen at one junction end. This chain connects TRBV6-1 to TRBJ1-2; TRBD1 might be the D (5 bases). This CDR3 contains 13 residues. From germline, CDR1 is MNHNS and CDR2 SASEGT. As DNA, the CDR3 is TGTGCCAGCAGAGAAGTCCGGGACGACGGCTACACCTTC. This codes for CASREVRDDGYTF.

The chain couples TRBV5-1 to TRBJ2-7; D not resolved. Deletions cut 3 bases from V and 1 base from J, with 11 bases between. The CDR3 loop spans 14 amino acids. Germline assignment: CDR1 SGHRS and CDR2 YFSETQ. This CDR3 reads CASSSLDGSYEQYF. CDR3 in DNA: TGCGCCAGCAGCTCGCTGGACGGTTCCTACGAGCAGTACTTC.

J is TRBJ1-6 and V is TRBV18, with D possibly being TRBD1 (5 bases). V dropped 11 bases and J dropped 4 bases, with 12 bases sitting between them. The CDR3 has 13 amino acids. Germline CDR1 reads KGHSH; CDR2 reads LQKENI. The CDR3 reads CAAGADYNSPLHF. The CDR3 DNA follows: TGTGCCGCCGGGGCCGATTATAATTCACCCCTCCACTTT.

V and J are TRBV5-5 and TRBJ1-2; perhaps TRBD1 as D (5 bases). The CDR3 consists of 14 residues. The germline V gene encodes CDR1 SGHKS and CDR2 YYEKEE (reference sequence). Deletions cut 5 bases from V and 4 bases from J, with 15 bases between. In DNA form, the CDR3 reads TGTGCCAGCAGTTCGGGACCGATGGTCTATGGCTACACCTTC. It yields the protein CASSSGPMVYGYTF.

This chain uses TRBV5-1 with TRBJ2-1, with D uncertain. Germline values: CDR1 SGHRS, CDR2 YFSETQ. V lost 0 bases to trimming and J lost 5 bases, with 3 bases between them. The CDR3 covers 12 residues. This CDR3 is CASSLADNEQFF. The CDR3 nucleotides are TGCGCCAGCAGCTTGGCGGACAATGAGCAGTTCTTC.

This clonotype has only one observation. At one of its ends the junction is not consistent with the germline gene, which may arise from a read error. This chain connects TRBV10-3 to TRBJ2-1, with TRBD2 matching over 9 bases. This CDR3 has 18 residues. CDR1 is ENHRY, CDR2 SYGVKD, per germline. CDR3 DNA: TGTGCCCTCAGGGATAATGGTGGTAGCGGGAGCGGAGGCAATGAGCAGTTCTTC. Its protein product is CALRDNGGSGSGGNEQFF.

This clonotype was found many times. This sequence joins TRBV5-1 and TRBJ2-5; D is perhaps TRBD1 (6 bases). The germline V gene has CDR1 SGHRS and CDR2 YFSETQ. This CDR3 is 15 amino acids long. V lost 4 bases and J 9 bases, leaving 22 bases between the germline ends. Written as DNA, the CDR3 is TGCGCCAGCAGCAGAGCCGGGGAGAACGAGGGGGCCCAGTACTTC. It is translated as CASSRAGENEGAQYF. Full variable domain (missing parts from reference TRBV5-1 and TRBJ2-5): KAGVTQTPRYLIKTRGQQVTLSCSPISGHRSVSWYQQTPGQGLQFLFEYFSETQRNKGNFPGRFSGRQFSNSRSEMNVSTLELGDSALYLCASSRAGENEGAQYFGPGTRLLVL.